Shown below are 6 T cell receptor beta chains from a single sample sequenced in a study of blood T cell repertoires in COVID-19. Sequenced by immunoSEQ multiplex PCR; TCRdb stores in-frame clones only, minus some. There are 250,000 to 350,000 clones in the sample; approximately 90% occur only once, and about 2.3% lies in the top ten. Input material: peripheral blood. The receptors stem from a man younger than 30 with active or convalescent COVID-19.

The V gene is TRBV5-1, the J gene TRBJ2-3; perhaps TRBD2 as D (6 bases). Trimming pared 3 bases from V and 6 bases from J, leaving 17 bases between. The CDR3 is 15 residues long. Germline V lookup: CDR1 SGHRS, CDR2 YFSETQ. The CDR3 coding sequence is TGCGCCAGCAGCTACCGAGGTGGCGGGATGGATACGCAGTATTTT. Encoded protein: CASSYRGGGMDTQYF. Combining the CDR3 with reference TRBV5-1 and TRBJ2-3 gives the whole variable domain KAGVTQTPRYLIKTRGQQVTLSCSPISGHRSVSWYQQTPGQGLQFLFEYFSETQRNKGNFPGRFSGRQFSNSRSEMNVSTLELGDSALYLCASSYRGGGMDTQYFGPGTRLTVL.

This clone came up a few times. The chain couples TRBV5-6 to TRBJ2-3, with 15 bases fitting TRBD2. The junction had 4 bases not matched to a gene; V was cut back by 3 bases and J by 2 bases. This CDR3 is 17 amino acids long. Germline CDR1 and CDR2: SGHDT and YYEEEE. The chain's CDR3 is CASSSGTSGGTTDTQYF. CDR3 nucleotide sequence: TGTGCCAGCAGCTCCGGGACTAGCGGGGGGACCACAGATACGCAGTATTTT.

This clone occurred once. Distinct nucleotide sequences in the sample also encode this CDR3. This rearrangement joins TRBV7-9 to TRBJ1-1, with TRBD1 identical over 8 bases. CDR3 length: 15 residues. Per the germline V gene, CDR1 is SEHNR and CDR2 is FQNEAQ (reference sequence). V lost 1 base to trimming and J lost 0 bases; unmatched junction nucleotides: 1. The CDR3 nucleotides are TGTGCCAGCAGCTTAGGACAGGGGATGAACACTGAAGCTTTCTTT. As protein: CASSLGQGMNTEAFF.

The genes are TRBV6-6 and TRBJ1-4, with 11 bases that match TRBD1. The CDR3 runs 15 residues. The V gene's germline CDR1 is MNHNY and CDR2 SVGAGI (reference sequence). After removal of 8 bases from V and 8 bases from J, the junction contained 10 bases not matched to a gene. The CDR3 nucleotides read TGTGCCAGCTTTCCGAGGACAGGGGGCGCAGAAAAACTGTTTTTT. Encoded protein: CASFPRTGGAEKLFF.

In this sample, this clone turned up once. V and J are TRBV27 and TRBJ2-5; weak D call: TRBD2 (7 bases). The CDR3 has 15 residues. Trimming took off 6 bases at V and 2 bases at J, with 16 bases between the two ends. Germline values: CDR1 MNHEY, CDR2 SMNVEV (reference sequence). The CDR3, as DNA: TGTGCCAGCAGCCAGGGGACTACCTTACAAGAGACCCAGTACTTC. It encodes CASSQGTTLQETQYF.

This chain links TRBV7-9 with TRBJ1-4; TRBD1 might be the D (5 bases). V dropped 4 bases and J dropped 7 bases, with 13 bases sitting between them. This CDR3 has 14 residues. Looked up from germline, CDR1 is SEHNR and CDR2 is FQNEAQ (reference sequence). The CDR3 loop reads CASSSDIQFEKLFF. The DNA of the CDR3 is TGTGCCAGCAGCTCGGACATCCAGTTTGAAAAACTGTTTTTT.